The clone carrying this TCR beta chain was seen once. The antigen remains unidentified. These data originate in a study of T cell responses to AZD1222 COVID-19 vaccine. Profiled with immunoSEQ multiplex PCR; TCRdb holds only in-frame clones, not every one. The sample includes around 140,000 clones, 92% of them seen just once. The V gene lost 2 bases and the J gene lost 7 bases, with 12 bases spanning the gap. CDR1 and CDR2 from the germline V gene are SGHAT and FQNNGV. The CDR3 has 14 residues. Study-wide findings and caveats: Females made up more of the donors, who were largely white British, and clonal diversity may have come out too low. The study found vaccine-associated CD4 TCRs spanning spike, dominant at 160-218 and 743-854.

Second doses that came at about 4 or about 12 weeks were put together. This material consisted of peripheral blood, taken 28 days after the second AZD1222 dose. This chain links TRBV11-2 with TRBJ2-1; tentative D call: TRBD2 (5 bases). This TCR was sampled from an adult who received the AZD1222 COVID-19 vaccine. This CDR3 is CASSLTGFWNEQFF. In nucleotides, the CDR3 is TGTGCCAGCAGCTTAACGGGGTTCTGGAATGAGCAGTTCTTC.